This T cell receptor (beta chain) is from a study of OX40 agonist ivuxolimab in advanced cancers. At the level of the study: Three patients had partial responses: one hepatocellular carcinoma, two cutaneous melanoma.

The germline gives CDR1 SGHTA, CDR2 FQGNSA. This CDR3 is built from 18 residues. J lost 5 bases, V lost 2 bases, and 14 bases had no gene match. As concerns this clone: Its antigen remains unidentified.

Method: immunoSEQ multiplex PCR; TCRdb's copy keeps in-frame clones and lacks some. The table records some 110,000 clones, just over 90% of them present only once. Study-wide points: Doses of 0.1 to 3.0 mg/kg were accompanied by clonal expansion of CD4+ and CD8+ blood T cells by week 6. Expanded clones tended on average to be more numerous among CD8+ T cells than CD4+.

The specimen comprised CD4+ or CD8+ T cells sorted from blood, sampled in a trial of the OX40 agonist ivuxolimab. This receptor was identified in an adult with an advanced solid tumor such as melanoma, head and neck, liver or kidney cancer. The V and J genes are TRBV7-2 and TRBJ2-3; 9 nucleotides agree with TRBD1. The CDR3 protein is CASSLMQGQGKEKDTQYF. Here the CDR3 DNA reads TGTGCCAGCAGCTTAATGCAGGGACAGGGCAAGGAGAAAGATACGCAGTATTTT.